This TCR beta chain appears in the sequencing data of a study of response to subunit inactivated influenza vaccine. Study-wide findings and caveats: Every seasonal influenza vaccination brings in few new T cells, the authors suggested.

TCRdb reprocessed the RT-PCR reads with MiXCR, giving one entry per CDR3 protein. The sample consists of 500,000 to 600,000 distinct CDR3 sequences, roughly 13% of them appearing once. For this clonotype: Antigen: not known.

The material was PBMCs from blood, obtained more than 35 days after vaccination. This TCR was sampled from a man aged 50 to 59 who received an inactivated influenza vaccine.

For the CDR3, the DNA is TGTGCCAGCAGCCAAGGACAGACAGGATACGAGCAGTACTTC. Amino acids: CASSQGQTGYEQYF. V is TRBV3-1 and J is TRBJ2-7, with a possible D match to TRBD1 (6 bases). CDR1 and CDR2 (germline): LGHDT, YNNKEL (reference sequence). CDR3 length equals 14 residues. V gave up 1 base and J gave up 4 bases, with 11 bases separating them.